These 8 T cell receptor beta chains share one sample of origin, sequenced in a study of T cell responses to AZD1222 COVID-19 vaccine. The table came from immunoSEQ multiplex PCR; TCRdb's copy has only in-frame clones and leaves some out. The table has 160,000 or so clones, approximately 90% seen once; the top ten hold about 4.6%. Sequencing was performed on peripheral blood, taken on day 0 of MenACWY control vaccination. The receptors come from an adult in good health.

The chain joins TRBV7-2 to TRBJ2-7, with D perhaps TRBD1 (5 bases). The germline V gene encodes CDR1 SGHTA and CDR2 FQGNSA. The V gene lost 5 bases and the J gene lost 0 bases, with 14 bases spanning the gap. There are 15 residues in the CDR3. CDR3 protein: CASSQTGPFSYEQYF. CDR3 nucleotide sequence: TGTGCCAGCAGCCAAACAGGTCCTTTCTCCTACGAGCAGTACTTC.

This clone was picked up a small number of times. The J gene is TRBJ1-5, the V gene TRBV19, with 7 nucleotides matching TRBD1. Germline V CDR1 and CDR2: LNHDA, SQIVND (reference sequence). J was trimmed by 4 bases and V by 8 bases; bases with no gene match: 8. The CDR3 has 14 amino acids. The CDR3 bases are TGTGCCAGTCAGGGACAGCCGATTAATCAGCCCCAGCATTTT. It translates to CASQGQPINQPQHF.

This sequence joins TRBV4-3 and TRBJ2-7; D tentatively fits TRBD1 or TRBD2 (5 bases each). CDR3 length: 14 amino acids. With 5 bases removed from V and 3 bases from J, the gap between germline ends came to 14 bases. The germline V gene has CDR1 LGHNA and CDR2 YSLEER. The CDR3 DNA sequence: TGCGCCAGCAGCTCCGGGACCGGATTCTACGAGCAGTACTTC. It specifies CASSSGTGFYEQYF.

The rearrangement links TRBV19 to TRBJ1-2, with D possibly matching TRBD1 (6 bases). Germline CDR1 reads LNHDA; CDR2 reads SQIVND (reference sequence). The CDR3 sequence is 14 residues long. V lost 7 bases and J lost 4, with 16 bases in between. The CDR3: CASNPTGTSYGYTF. In DNA, the CDR3 is TGTGCCAGTAATCCTACCGGGACAAGCTATGGCTACACCTTC. The variable domain in full, with the rest retrieved from reference TRBV19 and TRBJ1-2, is DGGITQSPKYLFRKEGQNVTLSCEQNLNHDAMYWYRQDPGQGLRLIYYSQIVNDFQKGDIAEGYSVSREKKESFPLTVTSAQKNPTAFYLCASNPTGTSYGYTFGSGTRLTVV.

This clone has more than one count but fewer than ten. J is TRBJ2-1 and V is TRBV19; 10 bases are a match to TRBD2. V lost 0 bases to trimming and J lost 10 bases; unmatched junction nucleotides: 12. Germline assignment: CDR1 LNHDA and CDR2 SQIVND (reference sequence). The CDR3 length is 17 residues. This CDR3 is CASSIDYGGLADGEQFF. The CDR3 DNA reads TGTGCCAGTAGTATAGATTACGGCGGACTAGCGGACGGAGAGCAGTTCTTC.

The chain joins TRBV28 to TRBJ1-2; D is unclear. Deletions cut 2 bases from V and 8 bases from J, with 12 bases between. The CDR3 consists of 13 residues. Germline CDR1 reads MDHEN; CDR2 reads SYDVKM. Here the CDR3 reads CASSLGGAGGYTF. In DNA form, the CDR3 reads TGTGCCAGCAGTTTAGGCGGAGCTGGGGGCTACACCTTC.

The CDR3 loop reads CASSEGRGQPQHF. The CDR3 nucleotides read TGTGCCAGCAGTGAGGGAAGGGGTCAGCCCCAGCATTTT. V gene TRBV2 combines with J gene TRBJ1-5, with D perhaps matching TRBD1 (5 bases). CDR1 SNHLY and CDR2 FYNNEI come from the germline V gene. This CDR3 has 13 amino acids. V lost 3 bases and J lost 6, with 9 bases in between.

The V call is TRBV7-2, the J call TRBJ2-3; possible D gene TRBD2, 6 bases. CDR1 is SGHTA, CDR2 FQGNSA, per germline. The CDR3 runs to 14 residues. With 3 bases removed from V and 2 bases from J, the gap between germline ends came to 9 bases. CDR3 coding DNA: TGTGCCAGCAGCTTTGGAGGGCCCACAGATACGCAGTATTTT. Its translation is CASSFGGPTDTQYF.